This T cell receptor (beta chain) was documented in a study of blood T cell repertoires in COVID-19. The overall study: Sites in the United States, Italy and Spain provided acute and convalescent COVID-19 samples. Sample material is recorded as cDNA or gDNA derived from T cells, B-cell-depleted T cells, or PBMCs.

Study processing details: The authors estimated nucleated cell counts from reference gene primer amplification. Measured with immunoSEQ multiplex PCR; TCRdb has only the in-frame clones, and not every one. V and J calls and clone size are given by that table; D and trimming were obtained from the DNA. The sample includes more than 300,000 clones, about 89% seen only once; the top ten take about 2.1%. Sequencing was performed on PBMCs or T cells enriched from blood (not recorded which). The origin of this receptor is a man aged 40-55 years in a cohort exposed to, infected with or recovered from COVID-19 (not recorded which).

In DNA form, the CDR3 reads TGTGCCAGCAGCGCCTACAGGGGTACTAAGACCACAGATACGCAGTATTTT. Amino acid sequence: CASSAYRGTKTTDTQYF. V gene TRBV14 combines with J gene TRBJ2-3; 7 bases are a match to TRBD1. V trimming: 5 bases; J trimming: 2 bases; junction bases outside the gene matches: 13. This CDR3 spans 17 amino acids. Germline CDR1 and CDR2: SGHDN and FVKESK.